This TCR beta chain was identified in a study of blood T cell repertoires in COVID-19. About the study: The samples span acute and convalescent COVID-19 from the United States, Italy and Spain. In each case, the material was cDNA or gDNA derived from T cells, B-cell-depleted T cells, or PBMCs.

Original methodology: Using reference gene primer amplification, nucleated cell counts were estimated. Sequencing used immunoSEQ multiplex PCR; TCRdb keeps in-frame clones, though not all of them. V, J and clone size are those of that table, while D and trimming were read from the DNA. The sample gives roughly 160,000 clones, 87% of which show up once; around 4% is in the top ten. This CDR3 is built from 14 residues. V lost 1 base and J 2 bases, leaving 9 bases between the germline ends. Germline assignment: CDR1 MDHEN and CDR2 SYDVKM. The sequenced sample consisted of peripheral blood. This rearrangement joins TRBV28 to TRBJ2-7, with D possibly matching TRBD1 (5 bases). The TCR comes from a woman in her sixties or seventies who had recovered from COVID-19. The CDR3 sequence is CASSLSGFAYEQYF. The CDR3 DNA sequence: TGTGCCAGCAGTTTATCAGGGTTCGCCTACGAGCAGTACTTC. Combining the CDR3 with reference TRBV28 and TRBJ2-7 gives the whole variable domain DVKVTQSSRYLVKRTGEKVFLECVQDMDHENMFWYRQDPGLGLRLIYFSYDVKMKEKGDIPEGYSVSREKKERFSLILESASTNQTSMYLCASSLSGFAYEQYFGPGTRLTVT.